This TCR beta chain came from a study of neurological immune-mediated disorders. Study conclusions and caveats: HTLV-1-associated myelopathy had the most TCR clonal expansion, and multiple sclerosis had the least, less than healthy controls. No CDR3 amino acid sequences recurred among expanded clones across subjects, suggesting private repertoires in all groups.

Per the germline V gene, CDR1 is SGHDT and CDR2 is YYEEEE. The CDR3 is 15 amino acids. J lost 5 bases, V lost 4 bases, and 6 bases had no gene match. Every sequencing run returned over 200 million TCR-beta sequences, which were derived from 15-18 subjects. TCRdb recomputed calls from the 5' RACE reads with MiXCR, one row per CDR3 protein. Of 40,000 to 50,000 distinct CDR3 sequences listed, 10% are singletons. This clonotype was found many times. Its cognate antigen is unknown. Sequences were obtained from PBMCs. This TCR came from a woman between 40 and 50 years old with HTLV-1-associated myelopathy (HAM/TSP). This chain links TRBV5-6 with TRBJ1-5, with 10 bases identical to TRBD1. Here the CDR3 reads CASSVRDRGDQPQHF. The CDR3 nucleotides read TGTGCCAGCAGCGTCCGGGACAGGGGAGATCAGCCCCAGCATTTT.